The TCR beta chain described here comes from a study of T cells in Graves' hyperthyroidism and ophthalmopathy. Notes on the study in general: Most clonotypes expanded in thyroid above 0.001 were likewise present in blood.

The length of the CDR3 is 13 residues. Germline V gene data show CDR1 as MRHNA and CDR2 as SNTAGT. V lost 5 bases to trimming and J lost 5 bases, with 11 bases between them. Graves' hyperthyroidism was deemed stable absent ophthalmopathy progression within 18 months. In patients aged 18 to 65, hyperthyroidism was newly diagnosed, with duration under 2 months. Isolation of PBMCs was performed on 8.5 to 10 ml fresh peripheral blood. On this clonotype: Its antigen remains unidentified. Given a much more abundant clone one base away, this may be a read error.

RNA transcripts provided the source from which TCR beta CDR3 regions were amplified. The primer set for the first-round RT-PCR of the TCR CDR3 was HTBI. One entry per CDR3 protein results from TCRdb running MiXCR on the multiplex PCR reads. The sample has 350,000 to 450,000 distinct CDR3 sequences, approximately 15% seen once; the top ten hold approximately 10%. This TCR derives from a woman aged 60-75 years with Graves' hyperthyroidism. The V and J genes are TRBV6-4 and TRBJ2-3; D gene ambiguous. The source material was blood. The DNA of the CDR3 is TGTGCCAGCAGTTATGTCCGCTTAGATACGCAGTATTTT. It codes for CASSYVRLDTQYF.